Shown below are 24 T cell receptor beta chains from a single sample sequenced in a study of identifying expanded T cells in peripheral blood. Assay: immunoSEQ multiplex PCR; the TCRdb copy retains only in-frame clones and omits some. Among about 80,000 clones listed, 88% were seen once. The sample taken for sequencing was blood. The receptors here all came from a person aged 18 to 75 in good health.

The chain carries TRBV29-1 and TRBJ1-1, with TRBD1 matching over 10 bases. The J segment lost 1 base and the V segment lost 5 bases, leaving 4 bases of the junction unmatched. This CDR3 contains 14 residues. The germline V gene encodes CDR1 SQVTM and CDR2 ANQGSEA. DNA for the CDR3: TGCAGCGTTCGACAGGGGGCGGGGAACACTGAAGCTTTCTTT. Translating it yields CSVRQGAGNTEAFF.

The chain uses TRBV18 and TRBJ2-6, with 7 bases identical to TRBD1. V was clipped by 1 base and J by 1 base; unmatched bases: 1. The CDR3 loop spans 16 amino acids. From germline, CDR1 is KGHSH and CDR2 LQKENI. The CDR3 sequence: CASSPQGASGANVLTF. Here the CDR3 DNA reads TGTGCCAGCTCACCACAGGGGGCGTCTGGGGCCAACGTCCTGACTTTC.

The CDR3 DNA is TGCGCCAGCAGCCTCCCCGTGGGGACAGGGATCAATGAGCAGTTCTTC. It codes for CASSLPVGTGINEQFF. The rearrangement links TRBV4-1 to TRBJ2-1, with TRBD1 matching 9 bases. Germline assignment: CDR1 MGHRA and CDR2 YSYEKL. Trimming at V came to 4 bases and at J to 6 bases, leaving 10 bases not matched to a gene. CDR3 size: 16 residues.

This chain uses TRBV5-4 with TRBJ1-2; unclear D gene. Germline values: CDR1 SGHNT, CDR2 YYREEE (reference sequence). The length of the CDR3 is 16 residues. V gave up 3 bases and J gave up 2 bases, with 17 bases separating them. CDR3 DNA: TGTGCCAGCAGCTCCCCGAGGCCGGGCGAAAACTATGGCTACACCTTC. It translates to CASSSPRPGENYGYTF.

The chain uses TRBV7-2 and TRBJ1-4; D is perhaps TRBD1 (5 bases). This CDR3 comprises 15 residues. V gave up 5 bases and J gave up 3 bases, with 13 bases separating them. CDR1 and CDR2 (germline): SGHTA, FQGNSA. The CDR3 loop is CASSPREAANEKLFF. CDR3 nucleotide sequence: TGTGCCAGCAGCCCCAGGGAGGCCGCTAATGAAAAACTGTTTTTT.

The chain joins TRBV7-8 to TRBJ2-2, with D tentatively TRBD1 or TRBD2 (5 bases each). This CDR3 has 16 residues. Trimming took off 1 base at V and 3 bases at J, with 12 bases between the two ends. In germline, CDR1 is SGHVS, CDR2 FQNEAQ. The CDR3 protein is CASSLGGASYTGELFF. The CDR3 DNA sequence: TGTGCCAGCAGCTTAGGAGGGGCCTCCTACACCGGGGAGCTGTTTTTT.

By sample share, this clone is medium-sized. CDR3 sequence reads: CASSTGTVYNEQFF. CDR3 nucleotide sequence: TGTGCCAGTAGTACCGGGACAGTCTACAATGAGCAGTTCTTC. V and J are TRBV19 and TRBJ2-1; 7 bases are shared with TRBD1. The CDR3 spans 14 residues. V shed 4 bases, J shed 3 bases, and the junction held 3 bases outside the gene matches. The germline V gene encodes CDR1 LNHDA and CDR2 SQIVND (reference sequence).

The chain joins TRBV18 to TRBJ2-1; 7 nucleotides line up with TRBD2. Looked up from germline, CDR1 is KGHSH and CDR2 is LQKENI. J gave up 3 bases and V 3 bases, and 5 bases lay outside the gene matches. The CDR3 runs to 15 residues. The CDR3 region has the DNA TGTGCCAGCTCACCTGTCCGGACTAGCTACAATGAGCAGTTCTTC. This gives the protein CASSPVRTSYNEQFF.

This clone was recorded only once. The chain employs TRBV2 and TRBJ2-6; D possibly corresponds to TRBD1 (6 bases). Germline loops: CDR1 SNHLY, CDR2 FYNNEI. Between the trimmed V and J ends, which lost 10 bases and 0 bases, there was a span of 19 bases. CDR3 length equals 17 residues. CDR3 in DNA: TGTGCCAACTTAGACAGGTCCTCCCTCTCTGGGGCCAACGTCCTGACTTTC. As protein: CANLDRSSLSGANVLTF.

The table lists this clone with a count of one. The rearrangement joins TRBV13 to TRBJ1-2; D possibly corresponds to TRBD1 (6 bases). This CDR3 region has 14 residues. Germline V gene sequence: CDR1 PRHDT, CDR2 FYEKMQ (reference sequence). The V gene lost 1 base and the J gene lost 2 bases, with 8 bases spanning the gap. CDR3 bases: TGTGCCAGCAGCTTAGCTAGGGGGAACTATGGCTACACCTTC. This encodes CASSLARGNYGYTF. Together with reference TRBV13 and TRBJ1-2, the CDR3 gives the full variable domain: AAGVIQSPRHLIKEKRETATLKCYPIPRHDTVYWYQQGPGQDPQFLISFYEKMQSDKGSIPDRFSAQQFSDYHSELNMSSLELGDSALYFCASSLARGNYGYTFGSGTRLTVV.

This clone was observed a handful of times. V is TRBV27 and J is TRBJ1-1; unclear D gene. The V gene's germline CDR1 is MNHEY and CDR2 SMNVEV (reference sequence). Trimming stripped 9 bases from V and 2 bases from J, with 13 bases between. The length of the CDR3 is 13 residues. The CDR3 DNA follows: TGTGCCAGTGGGGTCCACCCTAACACTGAAGCTTTCTTT. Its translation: CASGVHPNTEAFF.

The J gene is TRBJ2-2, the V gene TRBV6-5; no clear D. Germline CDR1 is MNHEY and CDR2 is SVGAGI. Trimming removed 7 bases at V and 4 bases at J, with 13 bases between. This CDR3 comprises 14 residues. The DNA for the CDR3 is TGTGCCAGCACTAGATGGGAATCCACCGGGGAGCTGTTTTTT. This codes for CASTRWESTGELFF.

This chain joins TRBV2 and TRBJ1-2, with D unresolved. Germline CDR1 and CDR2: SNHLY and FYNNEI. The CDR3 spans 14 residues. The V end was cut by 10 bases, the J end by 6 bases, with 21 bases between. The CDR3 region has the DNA TGTGCCATCGAAGGCCGACCCCTAGACGATGGCTACACCTTC. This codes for CAIEGRPLDDGYTF.

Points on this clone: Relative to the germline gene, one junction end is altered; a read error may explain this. CDR3 region: CASSLADREVVTGGLFF. The DNA for the CDR3 is TGTGCCAGCAGCTTAGCCGACAGGGAAGTAGTAACCGGGGGGCTGTTTTTT. V gene TRBV7-6 combines with J gene TRBJ2-2; possible D gene TRBD1, 7 bases. The CDR3 has 17 residues. The germline CDR1 and CDR2 sequences are SGHVS and FNYEAQ. Drawing the rest from reference TRBV7-6 and TRBJ2-2, the complete variable domain is GAGVSQSPRYKVTKRGQDVALRCDPISGHVSLYWYRQALGQGPEFLTYFNYEAQQDKSGLPNDRFSAERPEGSISTLTIQRTEQRDSAMYRCASSLADREVVTGGLFFGEGSRLTVL.

The CDR3 nucleotides are TGCGCCAGCAGCCACCAGGACTCTGGGGCCAACGTCCTGACTTTC. Amino acid sequence: CASSHQDSGANVLTF. The chain carries TRBV5-1 and TRBJ2-6, with D hard to call. V lost 4 bases and J 0 bases, leaving 8 bases between the germline ends. Germline V gives CDR1 SGHRS, CDR2 YFSETQ. This CDR3 has 15 residues.

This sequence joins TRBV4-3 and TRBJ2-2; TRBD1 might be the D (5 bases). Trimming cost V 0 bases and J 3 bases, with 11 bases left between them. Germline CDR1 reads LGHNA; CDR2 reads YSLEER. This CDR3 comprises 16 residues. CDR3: CASSQDLGADTGELFF. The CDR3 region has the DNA TGCGCCAGCAGCCAAGATCTTGGGGCGGACACCGGGGAGCTGTTTTTT.

CDR3 DNA: TGTGCCAGCAGTTCGCGGAGCGGGGGGGCGAAATATGAGTACTTC. This encodes CASSSRSGGAKYEYF. The gene calls are TRBV27 and TRBJ2-4; TRBD2 aligns across 10 bases. The length of the CDR3 is 15 residues. Germline values: CDR1 MNHEY, CDR2 SMNVEV (reference sequence). The J segment lost 14 bases and the V segment lost 4 bases, leaving 14 bases of the junction unmatched.

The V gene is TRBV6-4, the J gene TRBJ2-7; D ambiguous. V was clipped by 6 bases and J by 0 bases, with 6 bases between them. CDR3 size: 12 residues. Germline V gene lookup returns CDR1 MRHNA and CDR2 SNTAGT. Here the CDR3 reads CASRASSYEQYF. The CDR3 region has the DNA TGTGCCAGCAGGGCAAGCTCCTACGAGCAGTACTTC.

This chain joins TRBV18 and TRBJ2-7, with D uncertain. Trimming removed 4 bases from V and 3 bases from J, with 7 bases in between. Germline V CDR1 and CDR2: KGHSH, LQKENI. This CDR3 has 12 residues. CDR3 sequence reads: CASSRGNYEQYF. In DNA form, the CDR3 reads TGTGCCAGCTCACGCGGCAACTACGAGCAGTACTTC.

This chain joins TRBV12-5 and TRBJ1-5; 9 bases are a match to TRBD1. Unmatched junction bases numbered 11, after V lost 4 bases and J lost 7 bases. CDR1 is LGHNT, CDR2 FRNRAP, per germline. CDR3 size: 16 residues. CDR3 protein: CASGSRQGGYGQPQHF. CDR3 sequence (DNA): TGTGCTAGTGGTTCGCGACAGGGGGGGTATGGGCAGCCCCAGCATTTT.

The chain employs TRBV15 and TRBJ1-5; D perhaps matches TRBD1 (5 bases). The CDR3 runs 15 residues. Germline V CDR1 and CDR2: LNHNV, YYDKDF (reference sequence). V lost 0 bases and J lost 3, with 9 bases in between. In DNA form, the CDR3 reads TGTGCCACCAGCAGAGATCAAGGGGCCAATCAGCCCCAGCATTTT. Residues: CATSRDQGANQPQHF. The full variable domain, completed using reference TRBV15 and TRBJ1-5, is DAMVIQNPRYQVTQFGKPVTLSCSQTLNHNVMYWYQQKSSQAPKLLFHYYDKDFNNEADTPDNFQSRRPNTSFCFLDIRSPGLGDTAMYLCATSRDQGANQPQHFGDGTRLSIL.

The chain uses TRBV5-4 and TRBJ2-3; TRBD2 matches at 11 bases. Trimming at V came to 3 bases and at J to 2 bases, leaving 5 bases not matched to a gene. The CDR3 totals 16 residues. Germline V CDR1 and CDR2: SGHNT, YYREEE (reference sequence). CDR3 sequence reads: CASSSGLAGLTDTQYF. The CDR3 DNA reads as TGTGCCAGCAGCTCAGGACTAGCGGGCCTCACAGATACGCAGTATTTT.

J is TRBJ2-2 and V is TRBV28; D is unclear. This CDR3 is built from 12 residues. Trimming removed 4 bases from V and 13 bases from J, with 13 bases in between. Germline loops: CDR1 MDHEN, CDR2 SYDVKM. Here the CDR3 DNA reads TGTGCCAGCAGTTATCTATCCGGTGGGCTGTTTTTT. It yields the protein CASSYLSGGLFF.

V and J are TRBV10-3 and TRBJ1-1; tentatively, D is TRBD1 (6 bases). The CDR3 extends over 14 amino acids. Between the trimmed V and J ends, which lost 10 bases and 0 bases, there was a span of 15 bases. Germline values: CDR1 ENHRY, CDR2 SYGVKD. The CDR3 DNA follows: TGTGCCACCCTTCAGGGGTCCGTGAACACTGAAGCTTTCTTT. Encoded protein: CATLQGSVNTEAFF.